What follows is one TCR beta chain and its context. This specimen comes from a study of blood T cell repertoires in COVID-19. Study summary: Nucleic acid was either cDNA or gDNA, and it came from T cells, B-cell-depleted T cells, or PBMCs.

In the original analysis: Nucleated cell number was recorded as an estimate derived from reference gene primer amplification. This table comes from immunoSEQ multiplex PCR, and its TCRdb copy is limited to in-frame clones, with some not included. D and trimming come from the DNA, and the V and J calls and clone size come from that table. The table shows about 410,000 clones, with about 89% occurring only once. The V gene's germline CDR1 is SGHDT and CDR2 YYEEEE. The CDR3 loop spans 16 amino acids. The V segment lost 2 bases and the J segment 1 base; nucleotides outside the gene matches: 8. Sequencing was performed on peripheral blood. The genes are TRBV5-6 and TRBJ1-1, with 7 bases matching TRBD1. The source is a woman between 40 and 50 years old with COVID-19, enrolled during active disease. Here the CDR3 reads CASSLNTGQRNTEAFF. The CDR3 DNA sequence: TGTGCCAGCAGCTTAAATACGGGACAGAGGAACACTGAAGCTTTCTTT.